Following are 21 T cell receptor beta chains from one sample sequenced in a study of beta chain features in type 1 diabetes. The study reverse transcribed the entire isolated RNA, so it sequenced expressed TCRB transcripts. Clones were read by immunoSEQ multiplex PCR, and TCRdb kept only the in-frame ones, dropping some. The top ten clones hold 3.5% to 4.5% of a sample with around 250,000 clones, 25% to 35% of them seen once. Sequenced: central memory CD4+ T cells from blood. These receptors were taken from a man between 25 and 39 years old in good health.

This clone appeared many times. Other DNA sequences in the sample encode the same CDR3. The J gene is TRBJ1-1, the V gene TRBV7-9; possibly TRBD1 for D (6 bases). The V and J ends lost 4 bases and 2 bases respectively, with 8 bases between them. The CDR3 runs 13 residues. CDR1 is SEHNR and CDR2 is FQNEAQ in the germline V gene (reference sequence). CDR3 protein: CASSWTANTEAFF. The CDR3, as DNA: TGTGCCAGCAGCTGGACAGCCAACACTGAAGCTTTCTTT. Full variable domain (missing parts from reference TRBV7-9 and TRBJ1-1): DTGVSQNPRHKITKRGQNVTFRCDPISEHNRLYWYRQTLGQGPEFLTYFQNEAQLEKSRLLSDRFSAERPKGSFSTLEIQRTEQGDSAMYLCASSWTANTEAFFGQGTRLTVV.

The sample holds a few counts of this clone. A junction boundary mismatches the germline segment, possibly from a read error. The gene calls are TRBV7-7 and TRBJ2-1; TRBD2 matches at 8 bases. The CDR3 sequence is 15 residues long. Germline assignment: CDR1 SSHAT and CDR2 FNYEAQ (reference sequence). CDR3 nucleotide sequence: TGTGCCAGCAGCGTAGCGGGAACTTACTACAATGAGCAGTTCTTC. This gives the protein CASSVAGTYYNEQFF.

V usage is TRBV29-1 and J usage is TRBJ2-1; D possibly matches TRBD1 or TRBD2 (6 bases each). The V gene's germline CDR1 is SQVTM and CDR2 ANQGSEA. The CDR3 contains 16 residues. V was clipped by 7 bases and J by 2 bases, with 21 bases between them. The CDR3 here is CSAQRGWGAAYNEQFF. DNA of the CDR3: TGCAGCGCCCAAAGAGGGTGGGGGGCCGCCTACAATGAGCAGTTCTTC.

The chain recombines TRBV5-1 with TRBJ2-1; D gene ambiguous. The germline CDR1 and CDR2 sequences are SGHRS and YFSETQ. V was shortened by 3 bases and J by 10 bases, with 8 bases between the two germline ends. There are 11 residues in the CDR3. The CDR3 sequence: CASSSSQEQFF. DNA of the CDR3: TGCGCCAGCAGCTCGTCACAGGAGCAGTTCTTC.

The V and J genes are TRBV20-1 and TRBJ2-1; no firm D call. CDR3 length: 11 amino acids. Germline CDR1 reads DFQATT; CDR2 reads SNEGSKA (reference sequence). Trimming took off 4 bases at V and 7 bases at J, with 8 bases between the two ends. CDR3 in DNA: TGCAGTGCTACCCTTAAAAATGAGCAGTTCTTC. This gives the protein CSATLKNEQFF.

V is TRBV5-6 and J is TRBJ1-2, with TRBD1 as a possible D gene (5 bases). V lost 3 bases and J 3 bases, leaving 9 bases between the germline ends. Germline CDR1 SGHDT, CDR2 YYEEEE. This CDR3 is built from 13 residues. CDR3 coding DNA: TGTGCCAGCAGCTCGGACACTGACTATGGCTACACCTTC. It codes for CASSSDTDYGYTF.

V is TRBV30 and J is TRBJ1-4; D is uncertain. V gave up 2 bases and J gave up 10 bases, with 8 bases separating them. The germline V gene encodes CDR1 GTSNPN and CDR2 SVGIG (reference sequence). The CDR3 contains 11 residues. The CDR3 sequence is CAWSWEGKLFF. The CDR3 nucleotides read TGTGCCTGGAGTTGGGAGGGAAAACTGTTTTTT.

This rearrangement joins TRBV29-1 to TRBJ2-5; D is undetermined. Looked up from germline, CDR1 is SQVTM and CDR2 is ANQGSEA. V was pared by 8 bases and J by 5 bases, with 15 bases between. The CDR3 has 12 amino acids. CDR3 in DNA: TGCAGCTTTTTGGATGGGGTCGAGACCCAGTACTTC. This gives the protein CSFLDGVETQYF.

This clone has just a few counts. The rearrangement joins TRBV7-2 to TRBJ1-2; 7 bases are shared with TRBD1. CDR3 length: 14 amino acids. V lost 4 bases, J lost 2 bases, and 4 bases stayed unmatched. Germline values: CDR1 SGHTA, CDR2 FQGNSA. The CDR3 nucleotides read TGTGCCAGCAGCTCGGGACAGCTAAACTATGGCTACACCTTC. Translating it yields CASSSGQLNYGYTF.

The chain has TRBV29-1 and TRBJ2-2; D might be TRBD2 (5 bases). Trimming removed 4 bases from V and 9 bases from J, with 12 bases in between. This CDR3 contains 12 residues. CDR1 SQVTM and CDR2 ANQGSEA come from the germline V gene. The CDR3 loop is CSVVGWERELFF. Written as DNA, the CDR3 is TGCAGCGTTGTAGGGTGGGAGAGGGAGCTGTTTTTT.

This clone has just one count. The rearrangement joins TRBV5-1 to TRBJ2-1; 13 nucleotides agree with TRBD2. CDR1 and CDR2 (germline): SGHRS, YFSETQ. V dropped 4 bases and J dropped 6; count of bases not matched to a gene: 4. This CDR3 is built from 15 residues. The CDR3 sequence is CASSPGTSGTNEQFF. The CDR3 region has the DNA TGCGCCAGCAGCCCCGGGACTAGCGGGACCAATGAGCAGTTCTTC.

This chain joins TRBV28 and TRBJ2-1; the match to TRBD2 covers 12 bases. V dropped 5 bases and J dropped 4; count of bases not matched to a gene: 3. Germline lookup yields CDR1 MDHEN and CDR2 SYDVKM. This CDR3 has 15 residues. The CDR3 region is CASSGLAGGYNEQFF. In DNA form, the CDR3 reads TGTGCCAGCAGTGGTCTAGCGGGAGGGTACAATGAGCAGTTCTTC.

This clone showed up just a few times. The chain has TRBV2 and TRBJ2-1; D is ambiguous. Trimming pared 5 bases from V and 2 bases from J, leaving 13 bases between. The CDR3 is 15 residues long. Germline lookup yields CDR1 SNHLY and CDR2 FYNNEI. CDR3 loop: CASSMDRAPYNEQFF. DNA for the CDR3: TGTGCCAGCAGTATGGACCGGGCGCCCTACAATGAGCAGTTCTTC.

The genes are TRBV7-2 and TRBJ2-1; 7 bases map to TRBD2. The length of the CDR3 is 15 residues. The V segment lost 5 bases and the J segment 8 bases; nucleotides outside the gene matches: 12. From germline, CDR1 is SGHTA and CDR2 FQGNSA. CDR3 region: CASSPFTGGIDEQFF. DNA of the CDR3: TGTGCCAGCAGCCCCTTTACGGGAGGTATAGATGAGCAGTTCTTC.

The V and J genes are TRBV1 and TRBJ1-5; TRBD1 is the table's D call, not checked against the DNA. TRBV1 is a known pseudogene. The CDR3 is 21 residues long. The DNA for the CDR3 is TGCACCAGCAGCCAAGATTCTCGGACAGGGCCCCTCCGGAAGGGGGATCAGCCCCAGCATTTT. This encodes CTSSQDSRTGPLRKGDQPQHF.

The chain carries TRBV29-1 and TRBJ2-4; D unresolved. Trimming left V 2 bases short and J 0 bases short, with 2 bases between. Germline V CDR1 and CDR2: SQVTM, ANQGSEA. This CDR3 spans 12 amino acids. The CDR3 bases are TGCAGCGTTGAAATAGCCAAAAACATTCAGTACTTC. Translated: CSVEIAKNIQYF.

The chain uses TRBV11-2 and TRBJ2-3, with D perhaps TRBD2 (5 bases). Trimming removed 2 bases from V and 7 bases from J, with 10 bases in between. CDR3 length equals 13 residues. CDR1 is SGHAT, CDR2 FQNNGV, per germline. Written as DNA, the CDR3 is TGTGCCAGCAGCTTAAAGAGCGGAAATACGCAGTATTTT. Its protein product is CASSLKSGNTQYF.

This clone was detected a few times. A read error may account for a junction end that differs from germline. In the same sample, other DNA sequences code for this CDR3. J is TRBJ2-7 and V is TRBV2, with 7 bases that match TRBD1. The V gene's germline CDR1 is SNHLY and CDR2 FYNNEI. The CDR3 loop spans 13 amino acids. The CDR3 DNA sequence: TGTGCCAGCAGCGAAGGGACAGCTTACGAGCAGTACTTC. It codes for CASSEGTAYEQYF.

The chain has TRBV6-5 and TRBJ2-7, with TRBD1 as a possible D gene (6 bases). The germline gives CDR1 MNHEY, CDR2 SVGAGI. This CDR3 comprises 15 residues. Deletions cut 5 bases from V and 0 bases from J, with 14 bases between. For the CDR3, the DNA is TGTGCCAGCAGTGTGACAGGTCTAAGCTCCTACGAGCAGTACTTC. Protein sequence: CASSVTGLSSYEQYF.

The rearrangement uses TRBV7-9 and TRBJ2-3; 10 positions match TRBD2. In germline, CDR1 is SEHNR, CDR2 FQNEAQ (reference sequence). With V trimmed by 5 bases and J by 2 bases, 7 bases remained unmatched. The CDR3 length is 16 residues. The CDR3 bases are TGTGCCAGCAGCCTCTGGACTAGCGGCCCCACAGATACGCAGTATTTT. Its protein product is CASSLWTSGPTDTQYF.

This clone was counted only a few times. This rearrangement joins TRBV27 to TRBJ1-1, with D possibly matching TRBD1 (5 bases). Germline V gene data show CDR1 as MNHEY and CDR2 as SMNVEV (reference sequence). Between the trimmed V and J ends, which lost 1 base and 4 bases, there was a span of 22 bases. The CDR3 is 18 amino acids. CDR3 amino acids: CASSLLSSGTDYSTEAFF. As DNA, the CDR3 is TGTGCCAGCAGTTTATTGAGCTCTGGGACGGATTATAGCACTGAAGCTTTCTTT.